The present TCR beta chain was sequenced within a study of blood T cell repertoires in COVID-19. For the study at large: Acute and convalescent COVID-19 samples came from the United States, Italy and Spain. T cells, B-cell-depleted T cells, or PBMCs provided the cDNA or gDNA that served as material.

Authors' methods: The authors estimated nucleated cell counts from reference gene primer amplification. Clones were read by immunoSEQ multiplex PCR, and TCRdb kept only the in-frame ones, dropping some. The D gene and trimming were derived from the DNA, and the V and J assignments and clone size from that table. The sample consists of tens of thousands of clones, around 83% of them appearing once. What was sequenced was peripheral blood. The sequence was obtained from a man aged 25-40 years with COVID-19, enrolled during active disease.

CDR3 loop: CASSVGTGNQPQHF. The CDR3, as DNA: TGTGCCAGCAGCGTTGGGACAGGCAATCAGCCCCAGCATTTT. The chain has TRBV13 and TRBJ1-5, with 7 bases lining up with TRBD1. CDR3 length: 14 amino acids. Germline CDR1 reads PRHDT; CDR2 reads FYEKMQ (reference sequence). J gave up 2 bases and V 5 bases, and 3 bases lay outside the gene matches.